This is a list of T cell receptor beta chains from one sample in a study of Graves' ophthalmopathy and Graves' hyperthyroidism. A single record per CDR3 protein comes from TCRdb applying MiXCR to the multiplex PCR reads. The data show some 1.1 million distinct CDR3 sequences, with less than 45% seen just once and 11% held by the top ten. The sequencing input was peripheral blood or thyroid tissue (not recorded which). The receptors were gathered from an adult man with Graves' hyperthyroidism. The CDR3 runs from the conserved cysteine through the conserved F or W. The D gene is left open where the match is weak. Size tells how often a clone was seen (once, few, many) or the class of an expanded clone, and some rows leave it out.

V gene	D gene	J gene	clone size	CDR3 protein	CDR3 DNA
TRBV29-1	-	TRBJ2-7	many	CSVVSVPTYEQYF	TGCAGCGTTGTTAGTGTCCCTACCTACGAGCAGTACTTC
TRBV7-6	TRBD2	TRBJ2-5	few	CASSSGLVSETQYF	TGTGCCAGCAGTAGTGGACTAGTTAGCGAGACCCAGTACTTC
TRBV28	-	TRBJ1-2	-	CASSFIGATDYGYTF	TGTGCCAGCAGTTTCATAGGGGCTACCGACTATGGCTACACCTTC
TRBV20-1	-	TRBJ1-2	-	CSARDLLYTF	TGCAGTGCTAGAGATCTTCTCTACACCTTC
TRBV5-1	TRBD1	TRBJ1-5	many	CASSVTGAQPQHF	TGCGCCAGCAGCGTTACAGGGGCTCAGCCCCAGCATTTT
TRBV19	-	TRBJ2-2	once	CASSTYFGQGANTGELLF	-
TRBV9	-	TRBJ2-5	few	CASSVDGSETQYF	TGTGCCAGCAGCGTCGACGGAAGTGAGACCCAGTACTTC
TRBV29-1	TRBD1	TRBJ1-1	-	CSLGAWGTGRLNPEAFF	TGCAGCTTGGGGGCATGGGGGACAGGTCGTCTGAACCCTGAAGCTTTCTTT
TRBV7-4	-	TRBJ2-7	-	CASSRPGQVFSYEQYF	TGTGCCAGCAGCCGACCGGGACAAGTCTTTTCCTACGAGCAGTACTTC
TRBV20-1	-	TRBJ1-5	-	CSAQDTGNQPQHF	TGCAGTGCCCAGGACACGGGGAATCAGCCCCAGCATTTT
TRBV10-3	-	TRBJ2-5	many	CAISESIGEETQYF	TGTGCCATCAGTGAGTCTATAGGGGAAGAGACCCAGTACTTC
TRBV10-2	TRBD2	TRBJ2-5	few	CASSAGLADRTETQYF	TGCGCCAGCAGTGCCGGACTAGCGGATCGGACGGAGACCCAGTACTTC
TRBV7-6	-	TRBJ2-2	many	CASSRTQNTGELFF	TGTGCCAGCAGCAGGACACAGAACACCGGGGAGCTGTTTTTT
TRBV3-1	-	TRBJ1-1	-	CASSLMGIGRAEAFF	TGTGCCAGCAGCCTTATGGGAATTGGTAGGGCTGAAGCTTTCTTT
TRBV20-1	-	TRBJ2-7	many	CSALKDSKTYEQYF	TGCAGTGCCCTAAAGGACAGTAAGACCTACGAGCAGTACTTC
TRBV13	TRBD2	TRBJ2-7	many	CASSLGLAGEERYF	TGTGCCAGCAGCTTAGGCCTGGCGGGGGAGGAGCGGTACTTC
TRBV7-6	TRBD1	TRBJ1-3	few	CASSLFSGTGYAGNTIYF	TGTGCCAGCAGCTTATTTTCCGGGACAGGCTATGCTGGAAACACCATATATTTT
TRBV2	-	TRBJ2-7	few	CASSKVRDLHPSQYF	TGTGCCAGCAGCAAAGTCCGGGACCTCCACCCGTCGCAGTACTTC
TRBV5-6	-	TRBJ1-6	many	CASSTGSILGIYSPLHF	TGTGCCAGCAGCACGGGATCAATACTCGGGATTTATTCACCCCTCCACTTT
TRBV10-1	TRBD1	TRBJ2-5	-	CASSEPRDSQETQYF	TGCGCCAGCAGTGAGCCAAGGGACAGCCAAGAGACCCAGTACTTC
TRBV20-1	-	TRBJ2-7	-	CSANRVDYEQYF	TGCAGTGCTAACAGGGTCGACTACGAGCAGTACTTC
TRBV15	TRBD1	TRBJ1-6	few	CATSRHVGGQGATLHF	TGTGCCACCAGCAGACACGTAGGGGGACAGGGAGCGACCCTCCACTTT
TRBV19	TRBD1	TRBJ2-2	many	CASRANRGHSGELFF	TGTGCCAGCCGCGCGAACAGGGGGCATTCCGGGGAGCTGTTTTTT
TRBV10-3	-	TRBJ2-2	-	CASRRGHGNTGELFF	TGTGCCAGCAGACGGGGACACGGGAACACCGGGGAGCTGTTTTTT
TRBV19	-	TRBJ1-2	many	CASSSQFRKYGYTF	TGTGCCAGTAGTAGTCAGTTCCGGAAATATGGCTACACCTTC
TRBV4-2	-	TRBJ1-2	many	CASSQEATSNYGYTF	TGTGCCAGCAGCCAAGAAGCAACCAGTAACTATGGCTACACCTTC
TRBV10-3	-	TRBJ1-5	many	CAAGGGVPGPQHF	TGTGCCGCGGGAGGGGGGGTTCCGGGGCCCCAGCATTTT
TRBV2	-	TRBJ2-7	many	CASSRHQQGLLGEQYF	TGTGCCAGCAGTCGGCATCAACAGGGCTTGCTCGGCGAGCAGTACTTC
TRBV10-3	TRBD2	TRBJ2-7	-	CATSESGLAGAYEQYF	TGTGCCACCAGTGAGTCGGGACTAGCGGGAGCCTACGAGCAGTACTTC
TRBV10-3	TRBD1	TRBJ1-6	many	CAISDLTGGTSPLHF	TGTGCCATCAGTGATCTTACAGGGGGTACTTCACCCCTCCACTTT
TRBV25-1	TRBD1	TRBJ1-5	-	CAAGTGQGGAGQPQHF	TGTGCCGCAGGCACGGGACAGGGGGGCGCGGGTCAGCCCCAGCATTTT
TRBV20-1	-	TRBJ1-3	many	CSAQATDAGNTIYF	TGCAGTGCACAGGCCACTGATGCTGGAAACACCATATATTTT
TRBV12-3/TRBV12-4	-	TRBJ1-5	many	CASSLALAGVRNQPQHF	TGTGCCAGCAGTTTAGCGCTTGCGGGTGTGCGCAATCAGCCCCAGCATTTT
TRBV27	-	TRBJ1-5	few	CASGIGRGDQPQHF	TGTGCCAGTGGTATAGGCAGGGGAGATCAGCCCCAGCATTTT
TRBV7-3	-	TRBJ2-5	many	CASSLSSRGREYPETQYF	TGTGCCAGCAGCTTATCATCGAGGGGGAGGGAGTACCCAGAGACCCAGTACTTC
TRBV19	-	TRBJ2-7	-	CASSIDRLVHEQYF	TGTGCCAGTAGTATAGATCGATTGGTCCACGAGCAGTACTTC
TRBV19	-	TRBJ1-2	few	CASSKVGGYTF	TGTGCCAGTAGTAAAGTCGGTGGCTACACCTTC
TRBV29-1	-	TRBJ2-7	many	CSVQGMVFGNTSSYEQYF	TGCAGCGTACAGGGTATGGTATTCGGGAACACGAGCTCCTACGAGCAGTACTTC
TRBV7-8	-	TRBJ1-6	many	CASSSGQTNSPLHF	TGTGCCAGCAGCTCAGGACAGACAAATTCACCCCTCCACTTT
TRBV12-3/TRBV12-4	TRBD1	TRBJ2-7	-	CASSPQPGTGTEQYF	TGTGCCAGCAGTCCCCAACCCGGGACAGGGACCGAGCAGTACTTC
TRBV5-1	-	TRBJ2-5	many	CASSSTLQETQYF	TGCGCCAGCAGCTCAACCCTACAAGAGACCCAGTACTTC
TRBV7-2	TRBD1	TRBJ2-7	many	CASSSPTGGLYEQYF	TGTGCCAGCAGCTCCCCGACAGGGGGCCTCTACGAGCAGTACTTC
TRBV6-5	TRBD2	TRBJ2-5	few	CASSYPRGGDSETQYF	TGTGCCAGCAGTTACCCGCGGGGGGGTGACTCGGAGACCCAGTACTTC